This entry concerns a single T cell receptor (beta chain). This specimen comes from a study of blood T cell repertoires in COVID-19. Study-wide background: COVID-19 samples, acute and convalescent, were from the United States, Italy and Spain. PBMCs, B-cell-depleted T cells, or T cells were the source of the cDNA or gDNA that made up the material.

Everyone who took part was about 18 to 90 years old, and they came from over 20 US areas. Membership in each cohort depended on participant-reported clinical history. The data were produced by immunoSEQ multiplex PCR, yet TCRdb's version contains in-frame clones alone and is incomplete. The sample yields under 250,000 clones, 81% seen once. The ends lost 5 bases at V and 6 bases at J; junction bases unmatched: 8. The length of the CDR3 is 15 residues. Germline lookup yields CDR1 SGHVS and CDR2 FNYEAQ. The sequence was obtained from a woman between 50 and 59 years old with acute COVID-19. Input material: PBMCs or T cells enriched from blood (not recorded which). The gene calls are TRBV7-6 and TRBJ2-1, with 9 bases aligning to TRBD2. The CDR3 nucleotides read TGTGCCAGCAGCCCTCCGGGGACTAGCTCCAATGAGCAGTTCTTC. Its protein product is CASSPPGTSSNEQFF.